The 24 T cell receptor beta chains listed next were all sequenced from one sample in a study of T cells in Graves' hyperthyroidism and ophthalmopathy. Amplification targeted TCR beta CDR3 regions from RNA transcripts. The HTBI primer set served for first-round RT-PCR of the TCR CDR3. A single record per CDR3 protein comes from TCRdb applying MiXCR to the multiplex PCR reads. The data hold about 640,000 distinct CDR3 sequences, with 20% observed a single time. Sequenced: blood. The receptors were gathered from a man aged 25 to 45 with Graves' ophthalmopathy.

The chain's CDR3 is CASSPQPYEQYF. CDR3 bases: TGTGCCAGCAGCCCTCAGCCGTACGAGCAGTACTTC. This sequence joins TRBV7-9 and TRBJ2-7; D not certain. CDR3 length equals 12 residues. Germline CDR1 and CDR2: SEHNR and FQNEAQ (reference sequence). V lost 5 bases, J lost 4 bases, and 9 bases lay in between.

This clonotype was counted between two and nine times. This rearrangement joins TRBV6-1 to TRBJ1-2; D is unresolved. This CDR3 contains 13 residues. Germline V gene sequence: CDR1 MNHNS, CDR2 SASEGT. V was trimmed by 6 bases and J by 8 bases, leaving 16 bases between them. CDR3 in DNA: TGTGCCAGCAGCCCAAACCCAGTGTTGGGCTACACCTTC. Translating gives CASSPNPVLGYTF.

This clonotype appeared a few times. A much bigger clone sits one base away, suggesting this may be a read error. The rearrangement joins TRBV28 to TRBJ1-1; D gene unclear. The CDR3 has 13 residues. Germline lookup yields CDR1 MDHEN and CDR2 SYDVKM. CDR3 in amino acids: CASSLSLNTGAFF. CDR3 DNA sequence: TGTGCCAGCAGTTTAAGCCTGAACACTGGAGCTTTCTTT. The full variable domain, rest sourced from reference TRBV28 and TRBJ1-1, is DVKVTQSSRYLVKRTGEKVFLECVQDMDHENMFWYRQDPGLGLRLIYFSYDVKMKEKGDIPEGYSVSREKKERFSLILESASTNQTSMYLCASSLSLNTGAFFGQGTRLTVV.

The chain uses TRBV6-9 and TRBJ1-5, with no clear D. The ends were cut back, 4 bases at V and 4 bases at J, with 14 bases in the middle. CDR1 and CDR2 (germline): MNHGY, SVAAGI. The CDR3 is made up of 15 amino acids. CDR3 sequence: CASSFRSGPNQPQHF. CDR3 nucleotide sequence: TGTGCCAGCAGTTTTAGGTCTGGGCCTAATCAGCCCCAGCATTTT.

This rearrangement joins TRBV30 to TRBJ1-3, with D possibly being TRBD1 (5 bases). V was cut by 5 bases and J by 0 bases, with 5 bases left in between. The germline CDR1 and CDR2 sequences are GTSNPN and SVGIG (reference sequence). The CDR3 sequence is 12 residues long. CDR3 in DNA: TGTGCCTGGGGGGGCTCTGGAAACACCATATATTTT. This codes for CAWGGSGNTIYF.

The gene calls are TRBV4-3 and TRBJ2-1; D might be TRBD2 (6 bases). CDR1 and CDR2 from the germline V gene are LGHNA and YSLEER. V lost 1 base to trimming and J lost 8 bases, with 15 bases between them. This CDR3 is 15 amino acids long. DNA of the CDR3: TGCGCCAGCAGCCAAGCGGTAGGAGCGGGCTATGAGCAGTTCTTC. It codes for CASSQAVGAGYEQFF.

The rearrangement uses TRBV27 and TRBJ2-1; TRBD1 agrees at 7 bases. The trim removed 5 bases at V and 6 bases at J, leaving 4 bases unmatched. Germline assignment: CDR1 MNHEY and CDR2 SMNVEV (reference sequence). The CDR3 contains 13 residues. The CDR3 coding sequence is TGTGCCAGCAGTAGACAGGGTTTCAATGAGCAGTTCTTC. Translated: CASSRQGFNEQFF.

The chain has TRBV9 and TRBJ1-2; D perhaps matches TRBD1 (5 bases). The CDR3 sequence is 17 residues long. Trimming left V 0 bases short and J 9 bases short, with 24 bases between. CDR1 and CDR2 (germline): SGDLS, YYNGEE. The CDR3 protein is CASSVAGPTKSPISYTF. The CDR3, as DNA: TGTGCCAGCAGCGTAGCGGGACCTACCAAGTCTCCGATCAGCTACACCTTC.

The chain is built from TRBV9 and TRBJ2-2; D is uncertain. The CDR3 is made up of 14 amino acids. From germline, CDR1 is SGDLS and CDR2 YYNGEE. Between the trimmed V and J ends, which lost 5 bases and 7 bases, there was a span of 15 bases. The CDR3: CASRPRLLGGELFF. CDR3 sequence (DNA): TGTGCCAGCAGGCCTAGACTTTTGGGCGGGGAGCTGTTTTTT.

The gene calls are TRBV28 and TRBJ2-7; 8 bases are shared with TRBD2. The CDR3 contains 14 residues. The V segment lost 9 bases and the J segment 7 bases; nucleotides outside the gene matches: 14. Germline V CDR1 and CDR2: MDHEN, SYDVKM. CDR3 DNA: TGTGCCAGACACCTTACAGCGGGAGCAGAAGAGCAGTACTTC. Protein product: CARHLTAGAEEQYF.

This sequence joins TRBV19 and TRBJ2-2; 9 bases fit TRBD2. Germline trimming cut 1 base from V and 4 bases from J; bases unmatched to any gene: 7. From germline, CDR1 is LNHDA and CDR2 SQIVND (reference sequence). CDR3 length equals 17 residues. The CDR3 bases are TGTGCCAGTAGTATAGGCTTAGCGGGAGCTGTCACCGGGGAGCTGTTTTTT. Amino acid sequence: CASSIGLAGAVTGELFF.

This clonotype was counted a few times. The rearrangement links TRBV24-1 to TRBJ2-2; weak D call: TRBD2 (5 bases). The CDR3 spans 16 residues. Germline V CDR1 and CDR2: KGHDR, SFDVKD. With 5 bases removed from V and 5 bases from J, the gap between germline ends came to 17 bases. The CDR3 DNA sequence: TGTGCCACCAGTGGGCGAGAGGAGGAAATAACCGGGGAGCTGTTTTTT. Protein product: CATSGREEEITGELFF.

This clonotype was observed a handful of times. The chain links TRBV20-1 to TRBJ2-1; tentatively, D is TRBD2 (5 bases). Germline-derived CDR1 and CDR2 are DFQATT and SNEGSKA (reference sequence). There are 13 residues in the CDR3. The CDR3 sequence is CSITGGYYNEQFF. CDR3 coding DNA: TGCAGCATCACCGGCGGGTACTACAATGAGCAGTTCTTC.

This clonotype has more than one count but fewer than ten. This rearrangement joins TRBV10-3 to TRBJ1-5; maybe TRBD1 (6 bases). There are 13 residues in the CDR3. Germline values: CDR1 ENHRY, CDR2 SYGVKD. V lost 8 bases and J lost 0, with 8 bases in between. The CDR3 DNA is TGTGCCATCGGACAGTTTAGCAATCAGCCCCAGCATTTT. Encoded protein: CAIGQFSNQPQHF.

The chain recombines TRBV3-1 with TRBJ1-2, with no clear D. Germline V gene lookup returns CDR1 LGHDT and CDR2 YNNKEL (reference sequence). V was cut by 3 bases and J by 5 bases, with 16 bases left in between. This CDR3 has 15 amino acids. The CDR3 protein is CASSHGPLLAYGYTF. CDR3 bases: TGTGCCAGCAGCCATGGACCGCTCCTAGCATATGGCTACACCTTC.

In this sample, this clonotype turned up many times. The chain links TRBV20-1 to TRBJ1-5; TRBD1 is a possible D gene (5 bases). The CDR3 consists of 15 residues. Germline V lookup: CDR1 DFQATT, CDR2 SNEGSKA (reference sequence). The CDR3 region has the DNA TGCAGCGGACTGCCCTTAGGGGATCTCAATCAGCCCCAGCATTTT. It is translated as CSGLPLGDLNQPQHF.

This CDR3 is CASSSNPGTGSSGNTIYF. CDR3 bases: TGCGCCAGCAGCTCCAACCCCGGGACAGGCAGCTCTGGAAACACCATATATTTT. J is TRBJ1-3 and V is TRBV5-1; TRBD1 aligns across 8 bases. V shed 3 bases and J 0 bases; nucleotides not matched to a gene: 11. CDR3 length: 18 residues. Germline CDR1 and CDR2: SGHRS and YFSETQ. Complete variable domain (other parts from reference TRBV5-1 and TRBJ1-3): KAGVTQTPRYLIKTRGQQVTLSCSPISGHRSVSWYQQTPGQGLQFLFEYFSETQRNKGNFPGRFSGRQFSNSRSEMNVSTLELGDSALYLCASSSNPGTGSSGNTIYFGEGSWLTVV.

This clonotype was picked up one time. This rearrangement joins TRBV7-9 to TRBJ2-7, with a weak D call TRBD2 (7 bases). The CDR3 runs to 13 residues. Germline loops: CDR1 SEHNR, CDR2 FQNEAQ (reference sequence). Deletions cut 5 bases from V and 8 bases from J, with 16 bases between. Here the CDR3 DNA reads TGTGCCAGCAGCCCCCCCGGGGGGCAGAAGCAGTACTTC. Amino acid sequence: CASSPPGGQKQYF.

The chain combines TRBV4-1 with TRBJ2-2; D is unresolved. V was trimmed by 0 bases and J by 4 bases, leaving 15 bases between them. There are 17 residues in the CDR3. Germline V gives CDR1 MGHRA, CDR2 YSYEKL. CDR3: CASSQDLPQAFTGELFF. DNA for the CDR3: TGCGCCAGCAGCCAAGATCTTCCCCAGGCGTTCACCGGGGAGCTGTTTTTT.

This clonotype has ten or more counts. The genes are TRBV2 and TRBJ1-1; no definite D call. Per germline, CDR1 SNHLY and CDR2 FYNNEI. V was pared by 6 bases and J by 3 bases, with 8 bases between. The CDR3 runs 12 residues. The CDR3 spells CASRGEDTEAFF. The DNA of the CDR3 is TGTGCCAGCAGGGGAGAGGACACTGAAGCTTTCTTT. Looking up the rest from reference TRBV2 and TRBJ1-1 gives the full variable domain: EPEVTQTPSHQVTQMGQEVILRCVPISNHLYFYWYRQILGQKVEFLVSFYNNEISEKSEIFDDQFSVERPDGSNFTLKIRSTKLEDSAMYFCASRGEDTEAFFGQGTRLTVV.

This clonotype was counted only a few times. The CDR3 DNA is TGTGCCAGCATTCGAGGGTATCGGGGGGAGCGAGGAGATGAAGCTTTCTTT. It yields the protein CASIRGYRGERGDEAFF. This chain links TRBV6-1 with TRBJ1-1; TRBD1 might be the D (5 bases). Trimming left V 7 bases short and J 7 bases short, with 28 bases between. Germline V gives CDR1 MNHNS, CDR2 SASEGT. The CDR3 extends over 17 amino acids.

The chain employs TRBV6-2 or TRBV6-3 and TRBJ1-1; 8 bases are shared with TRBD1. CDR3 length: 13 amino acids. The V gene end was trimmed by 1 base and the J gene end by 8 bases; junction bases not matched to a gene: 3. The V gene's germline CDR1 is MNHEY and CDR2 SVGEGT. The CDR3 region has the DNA TGTGCCAGCAGTTACTTGGGACAGGCCGAAGCTTTCTTT. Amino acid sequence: CASSYLGQAEAFF.

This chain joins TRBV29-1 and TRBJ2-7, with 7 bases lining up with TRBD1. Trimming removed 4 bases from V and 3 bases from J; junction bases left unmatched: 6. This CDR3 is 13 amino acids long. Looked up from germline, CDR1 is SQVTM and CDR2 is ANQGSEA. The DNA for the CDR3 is TGCAGCGTTGTATTGGACAGGAACTACGAGCAGTACTTC. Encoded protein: CSVVLDRNYEQYF.

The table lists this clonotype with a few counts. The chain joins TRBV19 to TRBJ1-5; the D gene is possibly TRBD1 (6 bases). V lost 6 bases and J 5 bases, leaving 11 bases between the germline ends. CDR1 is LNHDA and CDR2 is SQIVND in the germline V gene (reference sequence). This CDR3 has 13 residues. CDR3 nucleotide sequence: TGTGCCAGTAGCGGGACATCCTATCAGCCCCAGCATTTT. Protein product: CASSGTSYQPQHF.